This T cell receptor beta chain was sequenced in a study of cytomegalovirus exposure and HLA in healthy donors. Study information: From donors who were HLA-typed, an early data release held around 85 million unique TCRs.

Notes on this clone: Its antigen is not known.

Amplification used 60 Vbeta primers and 13 Jbeta primers. In the authors' methods: An analysis that came later counted 60 million to 80 million unique TCR beta chains, approximately 10 million shared. TCRdb's table, derived via immunoSEQ multiplex PCR, lists solely in-frame clones and lacks some. That table gives V, J and clone size, and the DNA gave D and trimming. The sample carries 100,000 to 150,000 clones, approximately 86% recorded once. General observations from the study: An Asian-associated ancestry cluster reportedly showed fewer N-insertions than the roughly 670-donor mean in a later analysis. In a later analysis, at a false discovery rate of 0.05, about 16,000 TCR beta sequences matched HLA alleles.

Sample: PBMCs. This sequence was found in a boy between 10 and 17 years old in good health and CMV-seronegative.

The CDR3 spells CASSREGQGNTGELFF. Here the CDR3 DNA reads TGTGCCAGCAGTCGAGAGGGACAGGGGAACACCGGGGAGCTGTTTTTT. The chain uses TRBV27 and TRBJ2-2, with TRBD1 identical over 9 bases. The V gene's germline CDR1 is MNHEY and CDR2 SMNVEV (reference sequence). After removal of 5 bases from V and 1 base from J, the junction contained 5 bases not matched to a gene. The length of the CDR3 is 16 residues.